This note documents a single TCR beta chain sequence. Its target is unknown. Germline CDR1 and CDR2: SGHTA and FQGNSA. V dropped 3 bases and J dropped 5 bases, with 7 bases sitting between them. This CDR3 contains 13 residues. A process of 5'RACE template switching, which added a universal primer site and UMIs, was used to make TCR cDNA. TCRdb passed the 5' RACE reads through MiXCR, listing each CDR3 protein once. The table records a few hundred thousand distinct CDR3 sequences, about 9.9% of them present only once. The sample comes from a study of T cells after yellow fever vaccination. Looking at the study overall: Preparation of fractions with low cell numbers was performed using SMART-Seq v4 Ultra Low Input. Study results and caveats: Once the booster was given, most primary-vaccination clones reappeared, at about 97% for CD4 and roughly 85% for CD8. By day 5 rather than day 15, the secondary response had peaked, though it was weaker.

Sequencing was performed on PBMCs, taken on the day of the first yellow fever vaccination. The chain couples TRBV7-2 to TRBJ1-4; tentatively, D is TRBD1 (5 bases). The source of this sequence is a man aged 18 to 30 who received the YFV17D yellow fever vaccine. The CDR3 nucleotides are TGTGCCAGCAGCTTCGGGGCAAATGAAAAACTGTTTTTT. This encodes CASSFGANEKLFF.